This entry lists 4 T cell receptor beta chains sequenced from one sample in a study of cytomegalovirus exposure and HLA in healthy donors. PCR amplification relied on 60 Vbeta primers (plus 13 Jbeta primers). This table comes from immunoSEQ multiplex PCR, and its TCRdb copy is limited to in-frame clones, with some not included. Of some 120,000 clones in the sample, 55% to 80% were seen once. The specimen was PBMCs. These TCRs come from a woman aged 25 to 45 in good health and CMV-seronegative.

The gene calls are TRBV9 and TRBJ2-2; possibly TRBD1 for D (6 bases). The germline V and J ends were trimmed by 0 bases and 6 bases, with 12 bases remaining between them. The CDR3 is 15 residues long. Germline V gives CDR1 SGDLS, CDR2 YYNGEE. The CDR3 sequence: CASSVAQGRAGELFF. CDR3 nucleotide sequence: TGTGCCAGCAGCGTAGCACAGGGTAGGGCCGGGGAGCTGTTTTTT.

The V and J genes are TRBV10-3 and TRBJ1-2; possibly TRBD1 for D (5 bases). Trimming shortened V by 4 bases and J by 2 bases, and 8 bases separated the two germline ends. Germline V CDR1 and CDR2: ENHRY, SYGVKD. This CDR3 has 13 amino acids. The DNA of the CDR3 is TGTGCCATCAGTGTCAGGGAAAACTATGGCTACACCTTC. This codes for CAISVRENYGYTF.

The chain joins TRBV18 to TRBJ2-7; 8 nucleotides line up with TRBD2. Per the germline V gene, CDR1 is KGHSH and CDR2 is LQKENI. This CDR3 spans 14 amino acids. The ends lost 3 bases at V and 4 bases at J; junction bases unmatched: 5. The CDR3 sequence is CASSPRTSTYEQYF. The CDR3 bases are TGTGCCAGCTCACCCCGGACTAGCACGTACGAGCAGTACTTC.

V is TRBV27 and J is TRBJ2-2; 7 bases agree with TRBD2. The germline CDR1 and CDR2 sequences are MNHEY and SMNVEV (reference sequence). The V and J ends lost 0 bases and 6 bases, in that order; junction bases with no gene match: 7. The CDR3 has 16 residues. The CDR3 reads CASSLSGGLTSGELFF. CDR3 coding DNA: TGTGCCAGCAGTTTATCGGGAGGGCTTACCTCCGGGGAGCTGTTTTTT.